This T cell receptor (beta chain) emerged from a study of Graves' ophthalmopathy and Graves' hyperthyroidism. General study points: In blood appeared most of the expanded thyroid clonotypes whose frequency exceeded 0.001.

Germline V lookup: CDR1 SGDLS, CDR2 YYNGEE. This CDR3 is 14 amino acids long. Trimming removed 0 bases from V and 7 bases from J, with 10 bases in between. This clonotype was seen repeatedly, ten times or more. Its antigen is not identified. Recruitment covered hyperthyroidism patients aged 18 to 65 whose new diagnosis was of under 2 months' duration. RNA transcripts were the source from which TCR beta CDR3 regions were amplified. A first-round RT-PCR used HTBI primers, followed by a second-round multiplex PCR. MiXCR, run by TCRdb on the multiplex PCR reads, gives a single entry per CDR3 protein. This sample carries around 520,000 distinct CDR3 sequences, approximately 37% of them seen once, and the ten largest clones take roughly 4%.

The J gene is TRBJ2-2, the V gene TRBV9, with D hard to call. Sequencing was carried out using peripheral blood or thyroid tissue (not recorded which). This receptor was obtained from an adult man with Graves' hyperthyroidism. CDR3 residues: CASSVVDGIGELFF. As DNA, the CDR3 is TGTGCCAGCAGCGTAGTAGACGGTATCGGGGAGCTGTTTTTT.